This T cell receptor (beta chain) was documented in a study of T cell repertoires in cytomegalovirus infection. This clonotype was picked up a small number of times. Its antigen is as yet unknown. TCRdb reprocessed the reads via MiXCR and lists one record per CDR3 protein. The sample carries approximately 1,000,000 distinct CDR3 sequences, roughly 31% recorded once. The J segment lost 3 bases and the V segment lost 5 bases, leaving 3 bases of the junction unmatched. CDR3 length: 13 residues. In germline, CDR1 is SEHNR, CDR2 FQNEAQ (reference sequence). The clonotype was recovered from a human donor in good health (CMV status not recorded). Some clones in this sample may be carry-over from other donors' samples. The gene calls are TRBV7-9 and TRBJ2-7; 8 nucleotides line up with TRBD2. The sequencing here drew on cultured CD8+ T cells from PBMCs, taken from culture after CMV antigen stimulation. The CDR3 sequence: CASSSAGGYEQYF. In nucleotides, the CDR3 is TGTGCCAGCAGCAGCGCGGGGGGCTACGAGCAGTACTTC.